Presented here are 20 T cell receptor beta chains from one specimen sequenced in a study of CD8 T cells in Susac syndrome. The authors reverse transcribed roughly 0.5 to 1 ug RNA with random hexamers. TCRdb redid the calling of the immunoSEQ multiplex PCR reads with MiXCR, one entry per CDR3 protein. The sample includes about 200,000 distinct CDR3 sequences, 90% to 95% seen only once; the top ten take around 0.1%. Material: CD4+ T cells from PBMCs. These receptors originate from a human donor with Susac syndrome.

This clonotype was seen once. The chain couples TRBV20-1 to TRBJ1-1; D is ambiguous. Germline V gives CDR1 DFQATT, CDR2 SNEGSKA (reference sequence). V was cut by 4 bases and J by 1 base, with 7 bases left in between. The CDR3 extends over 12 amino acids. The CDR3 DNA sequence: TGCAGTGCTATTCGGGGGAACACTGAAGCTTTCTTT. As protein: CSAIRGNTEAFF.

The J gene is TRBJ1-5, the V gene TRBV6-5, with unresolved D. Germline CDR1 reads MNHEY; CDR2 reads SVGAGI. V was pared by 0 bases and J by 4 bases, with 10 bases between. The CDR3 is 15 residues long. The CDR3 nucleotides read TGTGCCAGCAGTTACTCGCGACAACCTAATCAGCCCCAGCATTTT. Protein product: CASSYSRQPNQPQHF.

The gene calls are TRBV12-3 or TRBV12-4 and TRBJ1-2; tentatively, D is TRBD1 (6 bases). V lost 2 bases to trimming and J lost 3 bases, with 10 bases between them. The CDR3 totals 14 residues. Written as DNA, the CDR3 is TGTGCCAGCAGTTTATGGAGGGGGGACTATGGCTACACCTTC. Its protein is CASSLWRGDYGYTF.

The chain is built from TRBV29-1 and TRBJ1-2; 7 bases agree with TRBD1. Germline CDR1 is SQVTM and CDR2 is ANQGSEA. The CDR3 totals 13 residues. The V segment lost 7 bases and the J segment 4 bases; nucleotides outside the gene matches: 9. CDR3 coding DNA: TGCAGCGCCTCCACAGGGGACTCCTATGGCTACACCTTC. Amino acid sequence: CSASTGDSYGYTF.

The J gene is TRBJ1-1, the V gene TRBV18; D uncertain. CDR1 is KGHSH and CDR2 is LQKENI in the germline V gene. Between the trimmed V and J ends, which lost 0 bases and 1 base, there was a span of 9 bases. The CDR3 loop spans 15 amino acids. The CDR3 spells CASSPPSVTNTEAFF. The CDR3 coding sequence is TGTGCCAGCTCACCACCTTCGGTGACGAACACTGAAGCTTTCTTT.

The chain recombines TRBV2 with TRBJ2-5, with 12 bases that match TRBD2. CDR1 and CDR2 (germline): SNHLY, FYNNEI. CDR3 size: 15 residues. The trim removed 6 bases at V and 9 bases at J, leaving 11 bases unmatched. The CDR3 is CASSAETSGGLPQYF. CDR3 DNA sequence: TGTGCCAGCAGCGCCGAAACTAGCGGGGGGTTACCCCAGTACTTC.

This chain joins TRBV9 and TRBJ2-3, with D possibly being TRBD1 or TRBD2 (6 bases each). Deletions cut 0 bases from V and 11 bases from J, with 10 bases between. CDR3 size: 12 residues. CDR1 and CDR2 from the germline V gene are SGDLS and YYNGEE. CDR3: CASSVVGGGQYF. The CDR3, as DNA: TGTGCCAGCAGCGTAGTAGGGGGAGGGCAGTATTTT.

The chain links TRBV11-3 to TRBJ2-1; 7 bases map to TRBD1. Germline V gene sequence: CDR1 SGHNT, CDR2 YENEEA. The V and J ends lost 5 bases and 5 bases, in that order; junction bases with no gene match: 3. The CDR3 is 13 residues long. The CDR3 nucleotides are TGTGCCAGCAGCATAACAGGGGACAATGAGCAGTTCTTC. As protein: CASSITGDNEQFF.

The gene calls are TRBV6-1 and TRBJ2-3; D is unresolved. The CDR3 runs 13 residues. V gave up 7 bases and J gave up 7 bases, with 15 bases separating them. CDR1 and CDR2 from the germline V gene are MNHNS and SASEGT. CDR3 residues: CASTERWGYTQYF. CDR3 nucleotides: TGTGCCAGCACCGAAAGGTGGGGATATACGCAGTATTTT.

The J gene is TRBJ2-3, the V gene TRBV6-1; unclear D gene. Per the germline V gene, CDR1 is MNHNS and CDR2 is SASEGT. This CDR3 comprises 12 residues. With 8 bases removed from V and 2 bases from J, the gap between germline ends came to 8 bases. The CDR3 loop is CASSDHTDTQYF. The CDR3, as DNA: TGTGCCAGCTCGGACCACACAGATACGCAGTATTTT.

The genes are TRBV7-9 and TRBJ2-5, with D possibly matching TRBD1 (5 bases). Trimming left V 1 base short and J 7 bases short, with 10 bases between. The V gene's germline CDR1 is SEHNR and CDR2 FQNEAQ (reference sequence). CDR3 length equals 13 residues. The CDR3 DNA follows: TGTGCCAGCAGCTTAGGGCCGCAGGGGACCCAGTACTTC. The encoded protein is CASSLGPQGTQYF.

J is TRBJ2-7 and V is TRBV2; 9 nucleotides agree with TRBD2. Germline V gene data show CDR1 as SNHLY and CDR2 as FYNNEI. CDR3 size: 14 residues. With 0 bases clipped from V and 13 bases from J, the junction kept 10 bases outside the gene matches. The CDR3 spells CASSEALRGGRAYF. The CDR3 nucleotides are TGTGCCAGCAGTGAAGCGCTTCGGGGCGGGAGGGCATACTTC.

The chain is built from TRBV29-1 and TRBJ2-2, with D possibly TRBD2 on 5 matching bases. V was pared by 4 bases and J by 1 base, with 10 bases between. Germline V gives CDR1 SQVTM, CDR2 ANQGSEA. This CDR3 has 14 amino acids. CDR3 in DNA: TGCAGCGTTGGTGGCGGAGGGAACACCGGGGAGCTGTTTTTT. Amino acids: CSVGGGGNTGELFF.

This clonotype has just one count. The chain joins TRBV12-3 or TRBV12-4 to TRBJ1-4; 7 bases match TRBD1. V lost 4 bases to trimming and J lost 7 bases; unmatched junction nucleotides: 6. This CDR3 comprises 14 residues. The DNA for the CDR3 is TGTGCCAGCAGTTCCGCAGGGGGGGGTGAAAAACTGTTTTTT. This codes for CASSSAGGGEKLFF.

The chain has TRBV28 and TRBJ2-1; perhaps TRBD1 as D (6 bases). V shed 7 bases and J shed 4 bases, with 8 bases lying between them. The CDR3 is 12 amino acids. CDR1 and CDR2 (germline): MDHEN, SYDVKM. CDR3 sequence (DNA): TGTGCCAGCACCACAGGGTACAATGAGCAGTTCTTC. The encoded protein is CASTTGYNEQFF.

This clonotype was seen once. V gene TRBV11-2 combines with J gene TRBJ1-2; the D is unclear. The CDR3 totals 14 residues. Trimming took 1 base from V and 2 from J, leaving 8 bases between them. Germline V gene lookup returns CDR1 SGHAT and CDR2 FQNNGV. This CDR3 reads CASSLGSQNYGYTF. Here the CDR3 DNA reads TGTGCCAGCAGCTTAGGGTCCCAGAACTATGGCTACACCTTC. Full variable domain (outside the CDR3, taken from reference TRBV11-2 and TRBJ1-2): EAGVAQSPRYKIIEKRQSVAFWCNPISGHATLYWYQQILGQGPKLLIQFQNNGVVDDSQLPKDRFSAERLKGVDSTLKIQPAKLEDSAVYLCASSLGSQNYGYTFGSGTRLTVV.

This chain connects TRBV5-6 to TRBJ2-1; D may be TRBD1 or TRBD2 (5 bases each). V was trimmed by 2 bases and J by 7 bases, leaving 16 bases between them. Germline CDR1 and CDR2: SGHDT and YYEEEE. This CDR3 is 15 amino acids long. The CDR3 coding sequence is TGTGCCAGCAGCTTCGCTTCGGGGCCTAATAATGAGCAGTTCTTC. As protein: CASSFASGPNNEQFF.

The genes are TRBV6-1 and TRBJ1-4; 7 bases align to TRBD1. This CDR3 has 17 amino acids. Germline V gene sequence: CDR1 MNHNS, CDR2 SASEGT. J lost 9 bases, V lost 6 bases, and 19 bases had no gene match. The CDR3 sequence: CASSSYIRQGTVQKLFF. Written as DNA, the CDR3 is TGTGCCAGCAGCTCATATATCCGACAGGGAACAGTGCAAAAACTGTTTTTT.

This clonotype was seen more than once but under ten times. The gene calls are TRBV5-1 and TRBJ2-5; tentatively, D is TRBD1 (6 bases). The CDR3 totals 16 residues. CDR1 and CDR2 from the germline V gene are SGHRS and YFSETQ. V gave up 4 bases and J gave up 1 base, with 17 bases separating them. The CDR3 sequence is CASSDGPQGSQETQYF. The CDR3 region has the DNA TGCGCCAGCAGCGACGGTCCACAGGGATCCCAAGAGACCCAGTACTTC.

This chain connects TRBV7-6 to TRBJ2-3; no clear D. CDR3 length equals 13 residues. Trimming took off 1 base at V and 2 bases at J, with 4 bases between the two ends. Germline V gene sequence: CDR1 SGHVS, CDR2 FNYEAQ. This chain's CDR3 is CASSLGATDTQYF. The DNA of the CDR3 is TGTGCCAGCAGCTTAGGCGCCACAGATACGCAGTATTTT.